Presented here are 30 T cell receptor beta chains from one specimen sequenced in a study of human T cells and chemical hapten exposure. Described time point: patch test 1, 2 weeks after DPC sensitization. Regarding treatment: therapeutic diphenylcyclopropenone sensitization with weekly scalp DPC. TCRdb re-derived calls from the RACE reads in MiXCR, one entry per CDR3 protein. The table shows 80,000 to 100,000 distinct CDR3 sequences, with roughly 12% occurring only once. The sample here was whole blood, taken in connection with sensitization to the hapten diphenylcyclopropenone (DPC). These receptors originate from a woman aged 35 to 49 with alopecia areata. Some clones in this sample may be carry-over from other donors' samples.

This clonotype came up many times. The V gene is TRBV20-1, the J gene TRBJ2-7, with a possible D match to TRBD2 (6 bases). Germline V gives CDR1 DFQATT, CDR2 SNEGSKA (reference sequence). V shed 6 bases and J shed 1 base, with 13 bases lying between them. The CDR3 totals 13 residues. CDR3 DNA: TGCAGTGCCCAAGGAGGGTCGTCCTACGAGCAGTACTTC. Residues: CSAQGGSSYEQYF.

This clonotype was counted many times. The chain is built from TRBV5-4 and TRBJ2-1, with a tentative D call TRBD1 (5 bases). V lost 2 bases to trimming and J lost 7 bases, with 16 bases between them. The CDR3 sequence is 15 residues long. Germline V gene sequence: CDR1 SGHNT, CDR2 YYREEE (reference sequence). The CDR3 region has the DNA TGTGCCAGCAGCTTTGGTGCGCAAGGGGATAATGAGCAGTTCTTC. The encoded protein is CASSFGAQGDNEQFF.

This clonotype was recorded many times. This chain connects TRBV6-2 or TRBV6-3 to TRBJ1-5; D is ambiguous. The V and J ends lost 2 bases and 3 bases respectively, with 23 bases between them. Germline loops: CDR1 MNHEY, CDR2 SVGEGT. This CDR3 is built from 19 residues. The CDR3 protein is CASSYGARLLPLLNQPQHF. DNA of the CDR3: TGTGCCAGCAGTTACGGAGCCAGACTATTACCCCTTCTCAATCAGCCCCAGCATTTT.

This clonotype occurred many times. This chain connects TRBV6-2 or TRBV6-3 to TRBJ2-5; TRBD2 matches 12 bases. The CDR3 is 15 residues long. Germline-derived CDR1 and CDR2 are MNHEY and SVGEGT. Trimming removed 2 bases from V and 4 bases from J; junction bases left unmatched: 2. Written as DNA, the CDR3 is TGTGCCAGCAGTTACCTAGCGGGAGGGCCAGAGACCCAGTACTTC. Its protein is CASSYLAGGPETQYF.

A few counts support this clonotype. The chain has TRBV5-1 and TRBJ1-2, with D perhaps matching TRBD1 (5 bases). Trimming left V 0 bases short and J 3 bases short, with 9 bases between. This CDR3 region has 14 residues. CDR1 SGHRS and CDR2 YFSETQ come from the germline V gene. The DNA of the CDR3 is TGCGCCAGCAGCTTGGCAGGGCCCGACTATGGCTACACCTTC. As protein: CASSLAGPDYGYTF.

This clonotype was counted between two and nine times. J is TRBJ2-7 and V is TRBV20-1; TRBD2 aligns across 8 bases. Germline loops: CDR1 DFQATT, CDR2 SNEGSKA (reference sequence). The CDR3 length is 15 residues. The ends lost 0 bases at V and 4 bases at J; junction bases unmatched: 8. CDR3 sequence: CSARDPGAGGYEQYF. For the CDR3, the DNA is TGCAGTGCTAGAGATCCGGGGGCGGGAGGATACGAGCAGTACTTC.

This clonotype was detected a few times. This chain connects TRBV14 to TRBJ2-1; D may be TRBD2 (5 bases). Germline V gene data show CDR1 as SGHDN and CDR2 as FVKESK. The CDR3 sequence is 16 residues long. V lost 0 bases and J 7 bases, leaving 16 bases between the germline ends. The CDR3 loop is CASSQDGTRYRNEQFF. As DNA, the CDR3 is TGTGCCAGCAGCCAAGATGGAACTAGATATAGGAATGAGCAGTTCTTC.

In this sample, this clonotype turned up many times. This chain links TRBV9 with TRBJ2-7; D is unresolved. In germline, CDR1 is SGDLS, CDR2 YYNGEE. The CDR3 extends over 12 amino acids. V was pared by 0 bases and J by 5 bases, with 6 bases between. CDR3 amino acids: CASSVGRDEQYF. The CDR3 nucleotides read TGTGCCAGCAGCGTAGGGAGAGACGAGCAGTACTTC.

The table lists this clonotype with many counts. This chain connects TRBV7-6 to TRBJ2-6; D is ambiguous. The V and J ends lost 5 bases and 0 bases respectively, with 8 bases between them. The CDR3 contains 15 residues. Germline loops: CDR1 SGHVS, CDR2 FNYEAQ. CDR3 DNA sequence: TGTGCCAGCAGCCCGACCATCTCTGGGGCCAACGTCCTGACTTTC. As protein: CASSPTISGANVLTF.

The gene calls are TRBV7-8 and TRBJ2-7; TRBD1 aligns across 9 bases. The CDR3 is 14 residues long. Germline V gives CDR1 SGHVS, CDR2 FQNEAQ. With V trimmed by 5 bases and J by 2 bases, 4 bases remained unmatched. This CDR3 is CASSRRQGAYEQYF. The CDR3 nucleotides read TGTGCCAGCAGCAGACGACAGGGGGCCTACGAGCAGTACTTC.

The V gene is TRBV6-5, the J gene TRBJ2-3; 7 nucleotides agree with TRBD1. The CDR3 extends over 14 amino acids. The germline V gene encodes CDR1 MNHEY and CDR2 SVGAGI. With V trimmed by 6 bases and J by 2 bases, 5 bases remained unmatched. The CDR3 coding sequence is TGTGCCAGCAGCCACAGGGGACCCACAGATACGCAGTATTTT. It encodes CASSHRGPTDTQYF.

This clonotype was observed many times. The CDR3 is CASSSGRLADPYEQYF. The DNA of the CDR3 is TGTGCCAGCAGCTCTGGGCGACTAGCGGACCCCTACGAGCAGTACTTC. The chain couples TRBV2 to TRBJ2-7; 9 nucleotides agree with TRBD2. Germline assignment: CDR1 SNHLY and CDR2 FYNNEI. This CDR3 has 16 amino acids. V lost 6 bases and J lost 2; bases outside the gene matches: 11.

The rearrangement links TRBV5-6 to TRBJ2-3, with 8 bases identical to TRBD1. The germline gives CDR1 SGHDT, CDR2 YYEEEE. The CDR3 length is 18 residues. Trimming removed 2 bases from V and 1 base from J; junction bases left unmatched: 12. The CDR3 DNA reads TGTGCCAGCAGCTTAAAAACACAGGGGGACCCTCGCACAGATACGCAGTATTTT. Its translation is CASSLKTQGDPRTDTQYF.

This clonotype occurred many times. The V gene is TRBV6-2 or TRBV6-3, the J gene TRBJ1-5; TRBD1 agrees at 9 bases. The CDR3 is 14 amino acids. V lost 6 bases and J lost 7; bases outside the gene matches: 7. The V gene's germline CDR1 is MNHEY and CDR2 SVGEGT. CDR3 sequence reads: CASSVGQGRQPQHF. CDR3 coding DNA: TGTGCCAGCAGCGTGGGACAGGGAAGGCAGCCCCAGCATTTT.

The rearrangement uses TRBV29-1 and TRBJ2-5; a possible D gene is TRBD1 (5 bases). V was pared by 2 bases and J by 10 bases, with 11 bases between. Germline V gives CDR1 SQVTM, CDR2 ANQGSEA. This CDR3 spans 11 amino acids. CDR3: CSVERRRDQYF. CDR3 nucleotides: TGCAGCGTTGAAAGGCGCAGGGACCAGTACTTC.

This clonotype was counted many times. The chain uses TRBV29-1 and TRBJ2-3, with a possible D match to TRBD2 (6 bases). The germline CDR1 and CDR2 sequences are SQVTM and ANQGSEA. V lost 3 bases to trimming and J lost 5 bases, with 15 bases between them. The length of the CDR3 is 14 residues. The CDR3 loop reads CSVEGAGTGDTQYF. The CDR3 DNA sequence: TGCAGCGTTGAGGGTGCGGGAACAGGAGATACGCAGTATTTT.

In this sample, this clonotype turned up a few times. The chain carries TRBV19 and TRBJ1-5; D might be TRBD1 (5 bases). Per germline, CDR1 LNHDA and CDR2 SQIVND (reference sequence). The CDR3 consists of 14 residues. The V gene lost 5 bases and the J gene lost 1 base, with 9 bases spanning the gap. The CDR3 DNA sequence: TGTGCCAGTAGTTGGCAGGGAAGCAATCAGCCCCAGCATTTT. Translated, it gives CASSWQGSNQPQHF.

The sample holds many counts of this clonotype. The genes are TRBV7-2 and TRBJ1-2; D might be TRBD1 (5 bases). Per the germline V gene, CDR1 is SGHTA and CDR2 is FQGNSA. This CDR3 has 14 amino acids. Trimming left V 5 bases short and J 5 bases short, with 15 bases between. The CDR3 spells CASSEGTAIYGYTF. CDR3 in DNA: TGTGCCAGCAGCGAGGGGACGGCTATATATGGCTACACCTTC.

The chain joins TRBV29-1 to TRBJ2-1, with D uncertain. CDR3 length: 13 residues. Looked up from germline, CDR1 is SQVTM and CDR2 is ANQGSEA. Trimming took 3 bases from V and 0 from J, leaving 6 bases between them. CDR3 in amino acids: CSVDKNSYNEQFF. The DNA of the CDR3 is TGCAGCGTTGACAAGAACTCCTACAATGAGCAGTTCTTC.

This clonotype was found many times. This chain connects TRBV11-2 to TRBJ1-1; D perhaps matches TRBD1 (5 bases). The V gene's germline CDR1 is SGHAT and CDR2 FQNNGV. The germline V and J ends were trimmed by 5 bases and 1 base, with 11 bases remaining between them. The CDR3 is made up of 14 amino acids. Here the CDR3 reads CASSLTDRNTEAFF. The CDR3 DNA is TGTGCCAGCAGCCTCACTGACAGGAACACTGAAGCTTTCTTT. Using reference TRBV11-2 and TRBJ1-1 for the parts outside the CDR3, the full variable domain is EAGVAQSPRYKIIEKRQSVAFWCNPISGHATLYWYQQILGQGPKLLIQFQNNGVVDDSQLPKDRFSAERLKGVDSTLKIQPAKLEDSAVYLCASSLTDRNTEAFFGQGTRLTVV.

The table lists this clonotype with a few counts. The J gene is TRBJ1-6, the V gene TRBV20-1; 7 bases fit TRBD1. The V gene end was trimmed by 0 bases and the J gene end by 7 bases; junction bases not matched to a gene: 9. Germline loops: CDR1 DFQATT, CDR2 SNEGSKA (reference sequence). The CDR3 has 16 residues. CDR3 in amino acids: CSARDLGTGENSPLHF. The CDR3, as DNA: TGCAGTGCTAGAGATCTAGGAACAGGGGAGAATTCACCCCTCCACTTT.

V usage is TRBV20-1 and J usage is TRBJ1-1; no firm D call. The CDR3 loop spans 14 amino acids. Germline loops: CDR1 DFQATT, CDR2 SNEGSKA (reference sequence). V was clipped by 0 bases and J by 1 base, with 9 bases between them. The CDR3 here is CSARDPFGNTEAFF. Written as DNA, the CDR3 is TGCAGTGCTAGAGACCCGTTTGGGAACACTGAAGCTTTCTTT.

The CDR3 spells CAIGKANNQPQHF. The CDR3 DNA is TGTGCCATCGGGAAGGCTAACAATCAGCCCCAGCATTTT. The chain joins TRBV10-3 to TRBJ1-5; D not resolved. Deletions cut 8 bases from V and 3 bases from J, with 11 bases between. The germline CDR1 and CDR2 sequences are ENHRY and SYGVKD. This CDR3 spans 13 amino acids.

This clonotype was observed a few times. The rearrangement links TRBV20-1 to TRBJ1-4, with D possibly being TRBD1 (5 bases). V was trimmed by 1 base and J by 1 base, leaving 7 bases between them. Germline V gene lookup returns CDR1 DFQATT and CDR2 SNEGSKA (reference sequence). The CDR3 is 14 residues long. The CDR3 loop is CSARAGGTNEKLFF. The CDR3 bases are TGCAGTGCTAGAGCGGGGGGAACTAATGAAAAACTGTTTTTT.

This clonotype was counted at least ten times. This chain links TRBV27 with TRBJ2-2; D is perhaps TRBD1 (6 bases). The germline gives CDR1 MNHEY, CDR2 SMNVEV (reference sequence). The CDR3 extends over 14 amino acids. Trimming removed 10 bases at V and 4 bases at J, with 16 bases between. The DNA of the CDR3 is TGTGCCACCAAGTACAGGGATGGCACCGGGGAGCTGTTTTTT. The encoded protein is CATKYRDGTGELFF.

There are many counts of this clonotype. The chain couples TRBV5-1 to TRBJ2-1; tentatively, D is TRBD1 or TRBD2 (5 bases each). Trimming removed 5 bases at V and 3 bases at J, with 12 bases between. This CDR3 spans 14 amino acids. Looked up from germline, CDR1 is SGHRS and CDR2 is YFSETQ. The chain's CDR3 is CASSLGPYYNEQFF. In nucleotides, the CDR3 is TGCGCCAGCAGTCTGGGACCCTACTACAATGAGCAGTTCTTC. The full variable domain, its missing parts supplied by reference TRBV5-1 and TRBJ2-1, is KAGVTQTPRYLIKTRGQQVTLSCSPISGHRSVSWYQQTPGQGLQFLFEYFSETQRNKGNFPGRFSGRQFSNSRSEMNVSTLELGDSALYLCASSLGPYYNEQFFGPGTRLTVL.

The V gene is TRBV10-3, the J gene TRBJ1-5; TRBD1 matches at 7 bases. V shed 4 bases, J shed 2 bases, and the junction held 5 bases outside the gene matches. This CDR3 contains 15 residues. Germline assignment: CDR1 ENHRY and CDR2 SYGVKD. In DNA, the CDR3 is TGTGCCATCAGTGGAGGGGGCAGGGGCAATCAGCCCCAGCATTTT. Translation gives CAISGGGRGNQPQHF.

A few counts support this clonotype. The CDR3 reads CASSRDYTDTQYF. CDR3 DNA sequence: TGTGCCAGCAGTCGGGACTACACAGATACGCAGTATTTT. The genes are TRBV2 and TRBJ2-3, with 7 bases fitting TRBD2. The CDR3 loop spans 13 amino acids. Trimming took 5 bases from V and 2 from J; bases not matched to a gene: 1. Germline CDR1 is SNHLY and CDR2 is FYNNEI.

The chain uses TRBV7-2 and TRBJ2-7; D is perhaps TRBD1 (5 bases). CDR1 SGHTA and CDR2 FQGNSA come from the germline V gene. Trimming left V 5 bases short and J 5 bases short, with 22 bases between. The CDR3 is 16 residues long. The CDR3 region is CASSLGFGAVVDEQYF. In DNA, the CDR3 is TGTGCCAGCAGCCTAGGATTTGGGGCGGTCGTTGACGAGCAGTACTTC.

J is TRBJ1-6 and V is TRBV7-9; perhaps TRBD1 as D (6 bases). The CDR3 covers 14 residues. V lost 3 bases and J 7 bases, leaving 10 bases between the germline ends. CDR1 is SEHNR and CDR2 is FQNEAQ in the germline V gene (reference sequence). CDR3 nucleotides: TGTGCCAGCAGCTTTAGACAGGAGAATTCACCCCTCCACTTT. Amino acids: CASSFRQENSPLHF.